This T cell receptor (beta chain) comes out of a study of cytotoxic CD8 clonotypes in ibrutinib-treated CLL. Profiling relied on immunoSEQ multiplex PCR, and the TCRdb table lists in-frame clones only, not all of them. The sample holds about 200,000 clones, over 65% seen once. The source is a human donor with chronic lymphocytic leukemia. The sample was PBMCs, taken after 12 months of ibrutinib treatment.

The CDR3 nucleotides are TGTGCCAGCAGCTTAGTGGGTCCTAATGAAAAACTGTTTTTT. It specifies CASSLVGPNEKLFF. The chain carries TRBV7-6 and TRBJ1-4; D is uncertain. Germline CDR1 and CDR2: SGHVS and FNYEAQ. V lost 1 base, J lost 3 bases, and 6 bases lay in between. The CDR3 runs 14 residues. The variable domain in full, with the rest retrieved from reference TRBV7-6 and TRBJ1-4, is GAGVSQSPRYKVTKRGQDVALRCDPISGHVSLYWYRQALGQGPEFLTYFNYEAQQDKSGLPNDRFSAERPEGSISTLTIQRTEQRDSAMYRCASSLVGPNEKLFFGSGTQLSVL.